This T cell receptor (beta chain) derives from a study of cytomegalovirus exposure and HLA in healthy donors. Germline values: CDR1 SGDLS, CDR2 YYNGEE. The CDR3 contains 16 residues. V lost 3 bases and J 3 bases, leaving 19 bases between the germline ends. The study ran its PCR with 60 Vbeta and 13 Jbeta primers. Original handling: Approximately 11 million shared chains were among some 80 million unique TCR beta chains counted in a later analysis. The table came from immunoSEQ multiplex PCR; TCRdb's copy has only in-frame clones and leaves some out. The D gene and trimming were derived from the DNA, and the V and J assignments and clone size from that table. Its table records approximately 140,000 clones.

The source is a man aged 35-49 years in good health and CMV-seronegative. The V and J genes are TRBV9 and TRBJ2-7, with D possibly TRBD2 on 7 matching bases. Input material: PBMCs. The CDR3 nucleotides are TGTGCCAGCAGCGAGGGAGGGGGGGGTCTTTTCTACGAGCAGTACTTC. Translating gives CASSEGGGGLFYEQYF.